The 21 T cell receptor beta chains below come from one sample, sequenced in a study of T cells in Graves' hyperthyroidism and ophthalmopathy. TCR beta CDR3 sequences were amplified from RNA transcripts. The HTBI primer set was used in a first-round RT-PCR of the TCR CDR3. TCRdb processed the multiplex PCR reads anew with MiXCR; each CDR3 protein has one entry. The sample carries fewer than 550,000 distinct CDR3 sequences, around 14% recorded once. Sequenced material: blood. Every receptor here comes from a young woman with Graves' hyperthyroidism.

This clonotype was seen more than once but under ten times. V usage is TRBV7-9 and J usage is TRBJ1-3; D gene ambiguous. Germline V CDR1 and CDR2: SEHNR, FQNEAQ (reference sequence). Trimming cost V 6 bases and J 0 bases, with 18 bases left between them. This CDR3 has 17 amino acids. The CDR3 DNA reads as TGTGCCAGCAGGAAAGATGCGGTCTTAGGCTCTGGAAACACCATATATTTT. This encodes CASRKDAVLGSGNTIYF.

J is TRBJ2-1 and V is TRBV7-2, with 8 bases that match TRBD2. V lost 2 bases to trimming and J lost 3 bases; unmatched junction nucleotides: 6. Looked up from germline, CDR1 is SGHTA and CDR2 is FQGNSA. This CDR3 has 16 amino acids. The DNA for the CDR3 is TGTGCCAGCAGCTTACGGGATAGCGGGAACTACAATGAGCAGTTCTTC. It encodes CASSLRDSGNYNEQFF.

This clonotype has ten or more counts. The chain recombines TRBV12-3 or TRBV12-4 with TRBJ2-1; TRBD2 matches 14 bases. The CDR3 runs to 17 residues. Germline trimming cut 3 bases from V and 5 bases from J; bases unmatched to any gene: 6. CDR3 nucleotides: TGTGCCAGCAGTTTGAGGACTAGCGGGGGGTCAGACAATGAGCAGTTCTTC. Residues: CASSLRTSGGSDNEQFF.

This clonotype has more than one count but fewer than ten. J is TRBJ2-4 and V is TRBV6-2 or TRBV6-3; a possible D gene is TRBD1 (6 bases). CDR3 length: 14 amino acids. Looked up from germline, CDR1 is MNHEY and CDR2 is SVGEGT. V shed 9 bases and J shed 5 bases, with 17 bases lying between them. The chain's CDR3 is CASQKGRGQNIQYF. DNA of the CDR3: TGTGCCAGTCAAAAGGGCAGGGGACAAAACATTCAGTACTTC.

V usage is TRBV2 and J usage is TRBJ1-4; a weak D match, TRBD1 (5 bases). The CDR3 has 15 amino acids. Germline CDR1 SNHLY, CDR2 FYNNEI. V was pared by 7 bases and J by 4 bases, with 16 bases between. CDR3 sequence (DNA): TGTGCCAGCATCTCCCGAAGGGGCAGTAATGAAAAACTGTTTTTT. Translated: CASISRRGSNEKLFF.

This chain joins TRBV20-1 and TRBJ2-4; D might be TRBD1 or TRBD2, each matching 6 bases. Trimming shortened V by 7 bases and J by 0 bases, and 19 bases separated the two germline ends. CDR1 is DFQATT and CDR2 is SNEGSKA in the germline V gene (reference sequence). The CDR3 is 16 amino acids. CDR3: CSVGGGGGIAKNIQYF. CDR3 DNA sequence: TGCAGTGTGGGGGGTGGAGGGGGGATAGCCAAAAACATTCAGTACTTC.

This clonotype was found a few times. This chain connects TRBV9 to TRBJ2-5; 10 bases map to TRBD2. The CDR3 consists of 16 residues. With 4 bases clipped from V and 9 bases from J, the junction kept 15 bases outside the gene matches. Germline lookup yields CDR1 SGDLS and CDR2 YYNGEE. The CDR3 region is CASSPQGTSAREAQYF. In DNA form, the CDR3 reads TGTGCCAGCAGCCCTCAGGGGACTAGCGCTCGGGAGGCCCAGTACTTC.

Turning to this clonotype: The missing conserved phenylalanine or tryptophan at the end of this CDR3 makes a read error likely. The chain recombines TRBV4-2 with TRBJ1-3; 8 nucleotides line up with TRBD1. The V gene end was trimmed by 2 bases and the J gene end by 2 bases; junction bases not matched to a gene: 5. This CDR3 is 16 amino acids long. Germline CDR1 reads LGHNA; CDR2 reads YNFKEQ. Here the CDR3 DNA reads TGTGCCAGCAGCCAAACCGGACAGGGAGCTGGAAACACCATATATCTT. This codes for CASSQTGQGAGNTIYL.

This clonotype was observed many times. CDR3 sequence reads: CASSQVGTGFNEQFF. The CDR3 DNA reads TGCGCCAGCAGCCAAGTTGGGACAGGGTTCAATGAGCAGTTCTTC. This chain connects TRBV4-1 to TRBJ2-1; 9 bases match TRBD1. J was trimmed by 6 bases and V by 1 base; bases with no gene match: 4. The CDR3 extends over 15 amino acids. The germline gives CDR1 MGHRA, CDR2 YSYEKL.

The chain recombines TRBV10-3 with TRBJ1-1, with no clear D. The CDR3 spans 14 residues. V was shortened by 3 bases and J by 0 bases, with 8 bases between the two germline ends. Germline assignment: CDR1 ENHRY and CDR2 SYGVKD. The CDR3 DNA is TGTGCCATCAGTGACCCGAAAGTGAACACTGAAGCTTTCTTT. Amino acids: CAISDPKVNTEAFF.

At least ten counts were recorded for this clonotype. The CDR3 coding sequence is TGTGCCAGCAGTTTTTCCGGGAGGGCCACCCAGTACTTC. As protein: CASSFSGRATQYF. The rearrangement joins TRBV28 to TRBJ2-5; 8 nucleotides align to TRBD2. Germline CDR1 and CDR2: MDHEN and SYDVKM. The CDR3 covers 13 residues. V lost 3 bases and J lost 8; bases outside the gene matches: 5.

At least ten counts were recorded for this clonotype. V usage is TRBV24-1 and J usage is TRBJ2-1, with 7 positions matching TRBD2. The CDR3 length is 17 residues. CDR1 is KGHDR and CDR2 is SFDVKD in the germline V gene. Losses at the gene ends were 0 bases for V and 4 bases for J; bases not matched to a gene: 8. The DNA of the CDR3 is TGTGCCACCAGTGATTTGCGCTGGACTAGAGCGTACAATGAGCAGTTCTTC. It encodes CATSDLRWTRAYNEQFF.

This clonotype has a handful of counts. The gene calls are TRBV5-1 and TRBJ2-2; 8 positions agree with TRBD2. This CDR3 is 16 amino acids long. Germline assignment: CDR1 SGHRS and CDR2 YFSETQ. Unmatched junction bases numbered 8, after V lost 1 base and J lost 6 bases. The CDR3 DNA reads TGCGCCAGCAGCTTGCGGCGGTCCGGGGGGGCCGGGGAGCTGTTTTTT. Translating it yields CASSLRRSGGAGELFF.

The chain couples TRBV13 to TRBJ1-2; tentatively, D is TRBD1 (5 bases). Germline V gene lookup returns CDR1 PRHDT and CDR2 FYEKMQ (reference sequence). There are 14 residues in the CDR3. The V and J ends lost 1 base and 4 bases respectively, with 10 bases between them. CDR3 sequence (DNA): TGTGCCAGCAGCTTAGATGCAGGGACCTATGGCTACACCTTC. It specifies CASSLDAGTYGYTF.

This clonotype was seen more than once but under ten times. The V gene is TRBV6-1, the J gene TRBJ1-3; the D gene is possibly TRBD1 (5 bases). The CDR3 is made up of 15 amino acids. The V gene's germline CDR1 is MNHNS and CDR2 SASEGT. The V gene lost 5 bases and the J gene lost 6 bases, with 17 bases spanning the gap. In nucleotides, the CDR3 is TGTGCCAGCAGTTCCTTGACAGCCTGGGAAAACACCATATATTTT. Residues: CASSSLTAWENTIYF.

Many counts were recorded for this clonotype. The CDR3 loop reads CASSYVPFNRGPLNTEAFF. The CDR3 coding sequence is TGTGCCAGCAGTTACGTCCCCTTTAACAGGGGGCCTTTGAACACTGAAGCTTTCTTT. This chain links TRBV6-6 with TRBJ1-1; 9 nucleotides line up with TRBD1. CDR1 is MNHNY, CDR2 SVGAGI, per germline (reference sequence). After removal of 2 bases from V and 0 bases from J, the junction contained 13 bases not matched to a gene. The CDR3 spans 19 residues.

This clonotype occurred many times. The V gene is TRBV20-1, the J gene TRBJ1-6, with D unclear. The germline gives CDR1 DFQATT, CDR2 SNEGSKA (reference sequence). The V gene lost 2 bases and the J gene lost 3 bases, with 8 bases spanning the gap. The CDR3 has 14 amino acids. The CDR3 is CSARTGIYNSPLHF. CDR3 sequence (DNA): TGCAGTGCTAGAACGGGGATCTATAATTCACCCCTCCACTTT.

This clonotype was seen ten or more times. This rearrangement joins TRBV6-1 to TRBJ2-7; 8 bases are shared with TRBD1. The CDR3 totals 16 residues. Germline V CDR1 and CDR2: MNHNS, SASEGT. V was clipped by 11 bases and J by 2 bases; unmatched bases: 17. The CDR3 sequence is CAGRQGLGDGAYEQYF. CDR3 in DNA: TGTGCCGGTAGACAGGGGTTAGGGGACGGGGCCTACGAGCAGTACTTC.

The chain recombines TRBV2 with TRBJ2-7; 9 bases align to TRBD1. Germline V lookup: CDR1 SNHLY, CDR2 FYNNEI. This CDR3 has 16 amino acids. The junction had 12 bases not matched to a gene; V was cut back by 6 bases and J by 3 bases. CDR3 sequence (DNA): TGTGCCAGCAGATACAGGGGGCTTGTAAGCGGCTACGAGCAGTACTTC. This encodes CASRYRGLVSGYEQYF.

The V call is TRBV6-6, the J call TRBJ1-1; D is unclear. Germline V CDR1 and CDR2: MNHNY, SVGAGI (reference sequence). V gave up 0 bases and J gave up 4 bases, with 12 bases separating them. This CDR3 is built from 15 residues. Written as DNA, the CDR3 is TGTGCCAGCAGTTACTCGTGGGCAGGTCCCACTGAAGCTTTCTTT. This codes for CASSYSWAGPTEAFF.

This clonotype was seen a handful of times. The J gene is TRBJ2-1, the V gene TRBV10-3, with TRBD1 matching over 9 bases. J gave up 5 bases and V 4 bases, and 6 bases lay outside the gene matches. CDR3 length: 15 amino acids. Germline V gene lookup returns CDR1 ENHRY and CDR2 SYGVKD. For the CDR3, the DNA is TGTGCCATCAGTGGGGGGACAGGGCGAAACAATGAGCAGTTCTTC. Its translation is CAISGGTGRNNEQFF.